A single sample is the source of the 10 T cell receptor beta chains below, sequenced in a study of radiation and T cells in renal cell carcinoma. Assay used: immunoSEQ multiplex PCR; TCRdb lists only in-frame clones, some missing. The sample consists of about 78,000 clones, roughly nine tenths of them appearing once. Specified time point: blood 4 weeks post-SBRT, at nephrectomy. Treatment described: 15 Gy SBRT to primary tumor, nephrectomy 4 weeks later. Sequences were derived from blood, sampled from a patient whose treatment included radiotherapy and nephrectomy. The receptors originated from a woman aged 70-85 years with renal cell carcinoma.

This clone has only a few counts. This chain uses TRBV28 with TRBJ2-1; 7 bases align to TRBD1. The germline CDR1 and CDR2 sequences are MDHEN and SYDVKM. J gave up 0 bases and V 3 bases, and 5 bases lay outside the gene matches. The CDR3 sequence is 16 residues long. Written as DNA, the CDR3 is TGTGCCAGCAGTTTGCTATGGGACAGCTCCTACAATGAGCAGTTCTTC. It codes for CASSLLWDSSYNEQFF.

This chain links TRBV5-1 with TRBJ2-3; TRBD2 agrees at 7 bases. This CDR3 is 15 amino acids long. Trimming removed 3 bases from V and 0 bases from J; junction bases left unmatched: 4. Germline V gives CDR1 SGHRS, CDR2 YFSETQ. The CDR3 sequence is CASSWEGFSTDTQYF. The DNA for the CDR3 is TGCGCCAGCAGCTGGGAGGGTTTTAGCACAGATACGCAGTATTTT.

The chain carries TRBV7-2 and TRBJ2-3; D uncertain. The CDR3 is 11 residues long. V was clipped by 3 bases and J by 6 bases, with 4 bases between them. Per the germline V gene, CDR1 is SGHTA and CDR2 is FQGNSA. CDR3 residues: CASSFGDTQYF. The CDR3 DNA is TGTGCCAGCAGCTTCGGCGATACGCAGTATTTT. Variable domain in full (rest from reference TRBV7-2 and TRBJ2-3): GAGVSQSPSNKVTEKGKDVELRCDPISGHTALYWYRQSLGQGLEFLIYFQGNSAPDKSGLPSDRFSAERTGGSVSTLTIQRTQQEDSAVYLCASSFGDTQYFGPGTRLTVL.

In this sample, this clone turned up once. The chain couples TRBV29-1 to TRBJ2-3, with 11 positions matching TRBD2. The CDR3 covers 14 residues. J gave up 4 bases and V 4 bases, and 4 bases lay outside the gene matches. Germline loops: CDR1 SQVTM, CDR2 ANQGSEA. In DNA form, the CDR3 reads TGCAGCGTTGGACTAGCGGGGTCTCCAGATACGCAGTATTTT. Protein: CSVGLAGSPDTQYF.

The chain recombines TRBV9 with TRBJ2-3; 11 positions match TRBD2. Trimming cost V 4 bases and J 1 base; bases outside gene matches: 5. This CDR3 contains 16 residues. Germline V gene data show CDR1 as SGDLS and CDR2 as YYNGEE. The DNA of the CDR3 is TGTGCCAGCAGCTTCCTAGCGGGGGGTGGCACAGATACGCAGTATTTT. Translated: CASSFLAGGGTDTQYF.

This chain uses TRBV7-9 with TRBJ1-6, with D unclear. The V gene's germline CDR1 is SEHNR and CDR2 FQNEAQ (reference sequence). V was shortened by 5 bases and J by 4 bases, with 9 bases between the two germline ends. This CDR3 spans 14 amino acids. CDR3 bases: TGTGCCAGCAGCGCCGGAGATTATAATTCACCCCTCCACTTT. This sequence encodes CASSAGDYNSPLHF.

The V gene is TRBV27, the J gene TRBJ2-3; TRBD2 aligns across 10 bases. The CDR3 covers 14 residues. V lost 8 bases to trimming and J lost 2 bases; unmatched junction nucleotides: 4. The germline V gene has CDR1 MNHEY and CDR2 SMNVEV (reference sequence). The CDR3 reads CASRTSGATDTQYF. CDR3 sequence (DNA): TGTGCCAGCCGTACTAGCGGGGCCACAGATACGCAGTATTTT.

V is TRBV7-2 and J is TRBJ2-1; 7 bases align to TRBD1. The junction had 8 bases not matched to a gene; V was cut back by 6 bases and J by 0 bases. Germline assignment: CDR1 SGHTA and CDR2 FQGNSA. This CDR3 contains 16 residues. CDR3 in DNA: TGTGCCAGCAGGATACAGGGGACGAGCTCCTACAATGAGCAGTTCTTC. Translating it yields CASRIQGTSSYNEQFF.

DNA of the CDR3: TGCGCCAGCAGCTTAGGGAGGAGGAGTAGGGGAGCTTTCTTT. Translation gives CASSLGRRSRGAFF. The V call is TRBV5-1, the J call TRBJ1-1, with D possibly TRBD1 on 5 matching bases. The CDR3 loop spans 14 amino acids. In germline, CDR1 is SGHRS, CDR2 YFSETQ. Trimming pared 2 bases from V and 10 bases from J, leaving 18 bases between. Supplemented by reference TRBV5-1 and TRBJ1-1, the full variable domain reads KAGVTQTPRYLIKTRGQQVTLSCSPISGHRSVSWYQQTPGQGLQFLFEYFSETQRNKGNFPGRFSGRQFSNSRSEMNVSTLELGDSALYLCASSLGRRSRGAFFGQGTRLTVV.

V and J are TRBV5-1 and TRBJ2-3; the D is unclear. CDR3 length equals 14 residues. The germline V and J ends were trimmed by 0 bases and 0 bases, with 5 bases remaining between them. CDR1 is SGHRS and CDR2 is YFSETQ in the germline V gene. The CDR3 region has the DNA TGCGCCAGCAGCTTGGAACGGAGCACAGATACGCAGTATTTT. The encoded protein is CASSLERSTDTQYF.